This TCR beta chain was identified in a study of cytomegalovirus exposure and HLA in healthy donors. In regard to this clone: The target antigen is unknown.

V lost 5 bases and J lost 3, with 8 bases in between. Germline loops: CDR1 WSHSY, CDR2 SAAADI. The CDR3 sequence is 12 residues long. Study outcomes and limitations: Many donors shared some public TCRs, even though most TCR sequences were rare. The authors listed 150 to 200 TCR beta chains as cytomegalovirus-associated.

Separate from the approximately 700-subject first cohort was the approximately 120-subject validation cohort, to which the donors belonged. Here immunoSEQ multiplex PCR was the method, and the copy in TCRdb shows in-frame clones only, minus some. The sample shows 260,000 or so clones, about 86% of them seen only once. The receptor was derived from a young man in good health and CMV-seronegative. The specimen was PBMCs. The chain links TRBV10-2 to TRBJ2-7, with a possible D match to TRBD1 (5 bases). The CDR3, as DNA: TGCGCCAGCAGTCACGACAGCTACGAGCAGTACTTC. This codes for CASSHDSYEQYF.